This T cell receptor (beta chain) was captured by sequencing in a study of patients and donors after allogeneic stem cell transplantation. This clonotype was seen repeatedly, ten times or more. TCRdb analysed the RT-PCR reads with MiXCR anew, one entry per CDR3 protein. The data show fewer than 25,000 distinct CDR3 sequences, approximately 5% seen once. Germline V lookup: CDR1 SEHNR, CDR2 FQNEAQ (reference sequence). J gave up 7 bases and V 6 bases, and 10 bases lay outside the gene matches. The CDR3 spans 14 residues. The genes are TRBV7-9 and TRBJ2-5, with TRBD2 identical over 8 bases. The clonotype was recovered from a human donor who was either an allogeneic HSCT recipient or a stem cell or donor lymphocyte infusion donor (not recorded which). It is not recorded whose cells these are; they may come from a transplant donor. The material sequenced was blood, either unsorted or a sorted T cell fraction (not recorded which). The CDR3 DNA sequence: TGTGCCAGCAGTGACGGGAGGGCCGGGCGGACCCAGTACTTC. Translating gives CASSDGRAGRTQYF.